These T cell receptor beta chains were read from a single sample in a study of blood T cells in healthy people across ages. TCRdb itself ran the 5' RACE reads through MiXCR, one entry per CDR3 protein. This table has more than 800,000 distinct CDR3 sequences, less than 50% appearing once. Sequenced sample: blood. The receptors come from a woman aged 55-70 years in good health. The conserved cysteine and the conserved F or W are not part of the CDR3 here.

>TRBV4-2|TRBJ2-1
ASSQGASGSKHEQF
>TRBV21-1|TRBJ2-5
ASSKVPMGETQY
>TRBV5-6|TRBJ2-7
ASSLGGAFEQY
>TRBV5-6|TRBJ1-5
ASSAGTGGFYQPQH
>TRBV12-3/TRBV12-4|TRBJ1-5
ASSTSGQPQH
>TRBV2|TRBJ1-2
ATPTGHGYT
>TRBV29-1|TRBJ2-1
SAWTSGYNEQF
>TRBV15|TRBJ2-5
ATSRSRRWYQETQY
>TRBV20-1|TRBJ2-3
SAIASPLDTQY
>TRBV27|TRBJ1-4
ASSFRGTGTNEKLF